This T cell receptor (beta chain) comes out of a study of blood T cell repertoires in COVID-19. Study in general: The origin of the acute and convalescent COVID-19 samples was the United States, Italy and Spain.

The protocol was immunoSEQ multiplex PCR, while the TCRdb copy is restricted to in-frame clones and leaves out a portion. The table includes 310,000 or so clones, roughly 90% detected once. Participants spanned ages about 18 to 90 years and resided in some 22 US areas. This TCR was recovered from a young woman who had recovered from COVID-19. Specimen: PBMCs or T cells enriched from blood (not recorded which).

The CDR3 reads CASSQDQGGNSPLHF. In nucleotides, the CDR3 is TGCGCCAGCAGCCAAGATCAGGGGGGCAATTCACCCCTCCACTTT. The J gene is TRBJ1-6, the V gene TRBV4-3; 7 bases match TRBD1. Trimming at V came to 0 bases and at J to 7 bases, leaving 3 bases not matched to a gene. From germline, CDR1 is LGHNA and CDR2 YSLEER. This CDR3 is 15 amino acids long.